This is a list of T cell receptor beta chains from one sample in a study of blood T cell repertoires in COVID-19. Produced via immunoSEQ multiplex PCR; TCRdb's table is partial and in-frame only. Here the sample spans 45,000 to 60,000 clones, roughly nine tenths being singletons. The sample taken for sequencing was peripheral blood. Source of these receptors: a man between 65 and 80 years old with active COVID-19. Each CDR3 is given with its conserved first and last residue. The D gene is left open where the match is weak. Clone size, where shown, is once, few, many, or a class for clones that have expanded.

J: TRBJ1-2; size: NA; V: TRBV21-1; D: NA; CDR3: CASSNGDGYTF; DNA: TGTGCCAGCAGCAACGGGGATGGCTACACCTTC
J: TRBJ2-7; size: NA; V: TRBV9; D: TRBD2; CDR3: CASSVAPAGAYEQYF; DNA: TGTGCCAGCAGCGTAGCCCCTGCGGGGGCCTACGAGCAGTACTTC
J: TRBJ2-3; size: NA; V: TRBV11-2; D: TRBD1; CDR3: CASSTRDRSPTDTQYF; DNA: TGTGCCAGCAGCACCCGGGACAGATCCCCCACAGATACGCAGTATTTT
J: TRBJ1-4; size: NA; V: TRBV10-2; D: TRBD1; CDR3: CASSDQRGQIEKLFF; DNA: TGCGCCAGCAGTGACCAAAGGGGACAGATTGAAAAACTGTTTTTT
J: TRBJ2-1; size: NA; V: TRBV5-1; D: NA; CDR3: CASTEGDNEQFF; DNA: TGCGCCAGCACTGAGGGGGACAATGAGCAGTTCTTC
J: TRBJ2-5; size: NA; V: TRBV20-1; D: NA; CDR3: CSASLREETQYF; DNA: TGCAGTGCTAGTCTACGGGAAGAGACCCAGTACTTC
J: TRBJ2-2; size: NA; V: TRBV27; D: TRBD1; CDR3: CASSPRPGQMNTGELFF; DNA: TGTGCCAGCAGTCCGCGCCCGGGACAGATGAACACCGGGGAGCTGTTTTTT
J: TRBJ1-1; size: NA; V: TRBV7-8; D: TRBD1; CDR3: CASSPRDRGWNTEAFF; DNA: TGTGCCAGCAGCCCTCGGGACAGGGGATGGAACACTGAAGCTTTCTTT
J: TRBJ1-2; size: NA; V: TRBV21-1; D: NA; CDR3: CASSKENREGGYTF; DNA: TGTGCCAGCAGCAAAGAAAACAGGGAGGGCGGCTACACCTTC
J: TRBJ2-7; size: few; V: TRBV6-6; D: TRBD1; CDR3: CASSTNRGNSYEQYF; DNA: TGTGCCAGCAGTACCAACAGGGGGAACTCCTACGAGCAGTACTTC
J: TRBJ1-1; size: NA; V: TRBV3-1/TRBV3-2; D: NA; CDR3: CASSPTRQRINTEAFF; DNA: TGTGCCAGCAGCCCTACTCGCCAACGTATTAACACTGAAGCTTTCTTT
J: TRBJ2-7; size: once; V: TRBV19; D: NA; CDR3: CASSMGLVVYEQYF; DNA: TGTGCCAGTAGTATGGGGCTCGTTGTCTACGAGCAGTACTTC
J: TRBJ2-5; size: NA; V: TRBV7-9; D: NA; CDR3: CASSLAELVTGRETQYF; DNA: TGTGCCAGCAGCTTAGCCGAGCTGGTGACAGGGAGGGAGACCCAGTACTTC
J: TRBJ2-7; size: NA; V: TRBV28; D: NA; CDR3: CASSDRLEQYF; DNA: TGTGCCAGCAGTGATAGACTCGAGCAGTACTTC
J: TRBJ2-3; size: once; V: TRBV24-1; D: TRBD2; CDR3: CATSGGWAGDGTDTQYF; DNA: TGTGCCACCAGTGGAGGATGGGCGGGGGACGGCACAGATACGCAGTATTTT
J: TRBJ2-5; size: NA; V: TRBV6-1; D: NA; CDR3: CASSELGGRHETQYF; DNA: TGTGCCAGCAGTGAACTCGGGGGGCGCCACGAGACCCAGTACTTC
J: TRBJ1-2; size: NA; V: TRBV6-6; D: TRBD1; CDR3: CASSTGQGLSGYTF; DNA: TGTGCCAGCAGTACGGGACAGGGTCTGTCTGGCTACACCTTC
J: TRBJ1-6; size: once; V: TRBV7-2; D: TRBD1; CDR3: CASSLGQGGSPLHF; DNA: TGTGCCAGCAGCTTGGGACAGGGGGGATCACCCCTCCACTTT
J: TRBJ1-4; size: NA; V: TRBV19; D: NA; CDR3: CASSITAAVNEKLFF; DNA: TGTGCCAGTAGTATCACCGCGGCCGTTAATGAAAAACTGTTTTTT
J: TRBJ1-2; size: NA; V: TRBV5-1; D: TRBD1; CDR3: CASSLPDRGYGYTF; DNA: TGCGCCAGCAGCCTGCCCGACAGGGGATATGGCTACACCTTC
J: TRBJ2-6; size: NA; V: TRBV19; D: NA; CDR3: CASSMSRAAGANVLTF; DNA: TGTGCCAGTAGTATGAGCAGGGCGGCAGGGGCCAACGTCCTGACTTTC
J: TRBJ1-4; size: NA; V: TRBV25-1; D: NA; CDR3: CASSRGGNEKLFF; DNA: TGTGCCAGCAGTCGGGGAGGTAATGAAAAACTGTTTTTT
J: TRBJ1-2; size: NA; V: TRBV4-3; D: NA; CDR3: CASSQEKTSDGRNYGYTF; DNA: TGCGCCAGCAGCCAAGAAAAGACCTCGGATGGCAGGAACTATGGCTACACCTTC
J: TRBJ2-7; size: NA; V: TRBV16; D: TRBD1; CDR3: CASSQGADRATYEQYF; DNA: TGTGCCAGCAGCCAAGGGGCAGACAGGGCCACCTACGAGCAGTACTTC
J: TRBJ1-2; size: NA; V: TRBV30; D: NA; CDR3: CAWSKSGLGYGYTF; DNA: TGTGCCTGGAGTAAGTCAGGATTAGGATATGGCTACACCTTC
J: TRBJ1-3; size: NA; V: TRBV30; D: TRBD1; CDR3: CAWSRDRASGNTIYF; DNA: TGTGCCTGGAGCCGGGACAGGGCTTCAGGAAACACCATATATTTT
J: TRBJ2-3; size: NA; V: TRBV5-1; D: TRBD1; CDR3: CASSGRDSRTDTQYF; DNA: TGCGCCAGCAGCGGACGGGACAGCCGCACAGATACGCAGTATTTT
J: TRBJ1-4; size: NA; V: TRBV6-1; D: NA; CDR3: CASSENIREKLFF; DNA: TGTGCCAGCAGTGAAAACATCAGGGAAAAACTGTTTTTT
J: TRBJ2-1; size: NA; V: TRBV19; D: NA; CDR3: CASSLEYEQFF; DNA: TGTGCCAGTAGCCTGGAGTATGAGCAGTTCTTC
J: TRBJ1-5; size: NA; V: TRBV19; D: TRBD1; CDR3: CASRAEGAGNQPQHF; DNA: TGTGCCAGTCGAGCAGAGGGGGCGGGCAATCAGCCCCAGCATTTT
J: TRBJ2-1; size: NA; V: TRBV6-2/TRBV6-3; D: TRBD2; CDR3: CASSSGGSSYNEQFF; DNA: TGTGCCAGCAGCAGCGGGGGGAGCTCCTACAATGAGCAGTTCTTC
J: TRBJ1-1; size: NA; V: TRBV30; D: NA; CDR3: CAWATMTGGTEAFF; DNA: TGTGCCTGGGCTACTATGACGGGGGGAACTGAAGCTTTCTTT
J: TRBJ2-3; size: NA; V: TRBV10-3; D: TRBD2; CDR3: CATRGDGTDTQYF; DNA: TGTGCCACACGGGGGGATGGCACAGATACGCAGTATTTT
J: TRBJ2-3; size: NA; V: TRBV9; D: NA; CDR3: CASSVASTDTQYF; DNA: TGTGCCAGCAGCGTAGCGTCCACAGATACGCAGTATTTT
J: TRBJ2-7; size: NA; V: TRBV12-5; D: TRBD1; CDR3: CASGTGQGAYEQYF; DNA: TGTGCTAGTGGTACGGGACAGGGGGCGTACGAGCAGTACTTC
J: TRBJ2-1; size: NA; V: TRBV5-1; D: NA; CDR3: CASSLLARGYNEQFF; DNA: TGCGCCAGCAGCTTGCTAGCGAGGGGTTACAATGAGCAGTTCTTC
J: TRBJ2-2; size: NA; V: TRBV12-3/TRBV12-4; D: NA; CDR3: CASSWSGTGELFF; DNA: TGTGCCAGCAGTTGGTCGGGAACCGGGGAGCTGTTTTTT
J: TRBJ1-2; size: NA; V: TRBV29-1; D: TRBD1; CDR3: CSVSTDRVNGYTF; DNA: TGCAGCGTCTCAACAGACAGGGTAAACGGCTACACCTTC
J: TRBJ2-1; size: NA; V: TRBV11-2; D: NA; CDR3: CASSLVGGLSYNEQFF; DNA: TGTGCCAGCAGCCTGGTCGGGGGACTGTCCTACAATGAGCAGTTCTTC
J: TRBJ2-2; size: NA; V: TRBV5-1; D: TRBD2; CDR3: CASSTLAGGQSGELFF; DNA: TGCGCCAGCAGCACCCTAGCGGGGGGGCAATCCGGGGAGCTGTTTTTT